This T cell receptor beta chain derives from a study of spatial heterogeneity in lung cancer. Across the whole study: Alpha-chain sequences were detected in numbers that were consistently lower than beta-chain sequences.

Trimming cost V 6 bases and J 3 bases, with 3 bases left between them. The CDR3 runs to 12 residues. Germline CDR1 and CDR2: MNHEY and SMNVEV (reference sequence). TCRdb re-called the 5' RACE reads with MiXCR, one entry per CDR3 protein. Among roughly 39,000 distinct CDR3 sequences, under 6.5% were seen once, and the ten largest hold 11%. Specified time point: sample taken at primary tumor resection. Unsorted whole RNA of tumor, nontumor lung or frozen PBMC was sequenced. This clonotype has at least ten counts. The sample consisted of PBMCs, taken at surgery. The J gene is TRBJ1-6, the V gene TRBV27; D is undetermined. The sequence was obtained from a male donor with early-stage non-small cell lung cancer. Here the CDR3 reads CASSYYNSPLHF. In DNA form, the CDR3 reads TGTGCCAGCAGCTACTATAATTCACCCCTCCACTTT.